This T cell receptor (beta chain) stems from a study of tumor-infiltrating lymphocytes in primary liver carcinoma. Study in general: There were roughly 3.5 to 8 million productive TCRbeta reads per sample, a yield similar across tissue types.

Notes on the study in general: Bulk unsorted material prevented CD4+ and CD8+ repertoire comparison. Tumor region pairs shared more overlap than did tumor-adjacent and tumor-blood pairs.

Trimming stripped 1 base from V and 3 bases from J, with 7 bases between. This CDR3 region has 14 residues. CDR1 is MNHNS, CDR2 SASEGT, per germline. Germline DNA was also extracted, while the blood RNA originated from unsorted whole blood. Surgery was preceded by the collection of four milliliters of peripheral blood. Total RNA (around 500 ng) served as template for TCR beta cDNA synthesis primed by a constant-region primer. Modified slightly, ARM-PCR produced TCR beta libraries over three nested multiplex PCR rounds. Two initial PCR rounds of roughly 10 cycles each paired TRBV1-TRBV30 forward primers with a C-beta reverse primer. TCRdb recomputed calls from the multiplex PCR reads with MiXCR, one row per CDR3 protein. The sample records 250,000 to 400,000 distinct CDR3 sequences, roughly two thirds being singletons. Concerning this clonotype: The target antigen is unknown.

The chain combines TRBV6-1 with TRBJ2-4; no firm D call. Sequencing used peripheral blood. The clonotype was recovered from a man aged 35 to 55 with primary liver carcinoma and hepatitis B virus infection. The CDR3 coding sequence is TGTGCCAGCAGTGAAGGAACAGTCAAAAACATTCAGTACTTC. Translation: CASSEGTVKNIQYF.